The 28 T cell receptor beta chains listed next were all sequenced from one sample in a study of blood T cell repertoires in COVID-19. The assay was immunoSEQ multiplex PCR, and TCRdb's table has in-frame clones only and misses some. Of about 170,000 clones listed, about 88% are singletons. Sequenced: peripheral blood. All receptors come from a man aged 45 to 65 who had recovered from COVID-19.

V gene TRBV5-4 combines with J gene TRBJ2-7; TRBD2 matches 13 bases. CDR1 and CDR2 (germline): SGHNT, YYREEE (reference sequence). The CDR3 is 15 residues long. V lost 5 bases, J lost 2 bases, and 4 bases stayed unmatched. CDR3 in amino acids: CASRLGTSGAYEQYF. The CDR3 DNA is TGTGCCAGCAGACTAGGGACTAGCGGGGCCTACGAGCAGTACTTC.

This clone was found a few times. The chain employs TRBV3-1 (or the pseudogene TRBV3-2) and TRBJ2-1; 9 bases align to TRBD1. CDR1 and CDR2 (germline): LGHDT, YNNKEL (reference sequence). This CDR3 region has 15 residues. With V trimmed by 1 base and J by 5 bases, 3 bases remained unmatched. The CDR3 here is CASSQGGTGHNEQFF. CDR3 DNA: TGTGCCAGCAGCCAAGGCGGGACAGGGCACAATGAGCAGTTCTTC.

The CDR3 here is CASRKQGVYGYTF. The CDR3 bases are TGTGCCAGCAGAAAACAGGGAGTCTATGGCTACACCTTC. The chain recombines TRBV11-2 with TRBJ1-2, with D perhaps matching TRBD1 (6 bases). Germline V gives CDR1 SGHAT, CDR2 FQNNGV. Trimming pared 6 bases from V and 4 bases from J, leaving 12 bases between. This CDR3 spans 13 amino acids.

The rearrangement links TRBV3-1 (or the pseudogene TRBV3-2) to TRBJ2-3; D is unclear. Germline CDR1 is LGHDT and CDR2 is YNNKEL (reference sequence). V shed 2 bases and J shed 3 bases, with 12 bases lying between them. This CDR3 has 15 residues. The CDR3 is CASSQQTPRTDTQYF. The CDR3 DNA reads as TGTGCCAGCAGCCAACAAACACCTAGGACAGATACGCAGTATTTT.

This clone was counted only a few times. The chain has TRBV10-2 and TRBJ1-4; 11 nucleotides line up with TRBD1. Trimming removed 8 bases from V and 7 bases from J; junction bases left unmatched: 6. This CDR3 contains 14 residues. The germline gives CDR1 WSHSY, CDR2 SAAADI. CDR3 in DNA: TGCGCCAGCGGACAGGGGGCGCGGAGTGAAAAACTGTTTTTT. It encodes CASGQGARSEKLFF.

This chain joins TRBV7-6 and TRBJ2-5; D gene unclear. V lost 5 bases to trimming and J lost 3 bases, with 4 bases between them. The CDR3 sequence is 11 residues long. The germline V gene encodes CDR1 SGHVS and CDR2 FNYEAQ. The CDR3 bases are TGTGCCAGCAGCCGAGAAGAGACCCAGTACTTC. Its protein is CASSREETQYF. Full variable domain (rest looked up from reference TRBV7-6 and TRBJ2-5): GAGVSQSPRYKVTKRGQDVALRCDPISGHVSLYWYRQALGQGPEFLTYFNYEAQQDKSGLPNDRFSAERPEGSISTLTIQRTEQRDSAMYRCASSREETQYFGPGTRLLVL.

This sequence joins TRBV5-1 and TRBJ1-1; TRBD1 matches 7 bases. Germline trimming cut 5 bases from V and 4 bases from J; bases unmatched to any gene: 8. The CDR3 runs 14 residues. CDR1 is SGHRS and CDR2 is YFSETQ in the germline V gene. The CDR3 loop is CASRRDSGSTEAFF. DNA of the CDR3: TGCGCCAGCAGACGGGACAGCGGGAGCACTGAAGCTTTCTTT.

The chain's CDR3 is CASSEWGADTQYF. In DNA, the CDR3 is TGTGCCAGCAGTGAGTGGGGGGCAGATACGCAGTATTTT. This chain connects TRBV6-4 to TRBJ2-3; D might be TRBD2 (6 bases). Germline CDR1 is MRHNA and CDR2 is SNTAGT. Trimming cost V 3 bases and J 4 bases, with 8 bases left between them. The CDR3 is 13 residues long.

The gene calls are TRBV19 and TRBJ2-7; D perhaps matches TRBD2 (5 bases). CDR1 is LNHDA and CDR2 is SQIVND in the germline V gene (reference sequence). CDR3 size: 13 residues. V lost 4 bases to trimming and J lost 6 bases, with 13 bases between them. In nucleotides, the CDR3 is TGTGCCAGTAGTACGGGGATCCCCGGCGAGCAGTACTTC. It encodes CASSTGIPGEQYF.

The chain links TRBV20-1 to TRBJ2-2, with unresolved D. This CDR3 has 14 amino acids. V lost 3 bases, J lost 0 bases, and 8 bases lay in between. Germline V CDR1 and CDR2: DFQATT, SNEGSKA (reference sequence). CDR3 region: CSASELANTGELFF. Here the CDR3 DNA reads TGCAGTGCTAGTGAACTCGCGAACACCGGGGAGCTGTTTTTT.

The rearrangement links TRBV7-8 to TRBJ2-1, with TRBD1 as a possible D gene (5 bases). The CDR3 sequence is 16 residues long. Germline CDR1 is SGHVS and CDR2 is FQNEAQ. V lost 5 bases and J lost 6, with 20 bases in between. CDR3 amino acids: CASSRDTGRLGNEQFF. The CDR3 DNA reads TGTGCCAGCAGCAGAGATACAGGACGCCTAGGCAATGAGCAGTTCTTC.

The chain carries TRBV19 and TRBJ1-5; D ambiguous. This CDR3 is 12 amino acids long. Trimming took off 6 bases at V and 4 bases at J, with 7 bases between the two ends. Per the germline V gene, CDR1 is LNHDA and CDR2 is SQIVND (reference sequence). The CDR3 nucleotides read TGTGCCAGTAGCAAGCCAAATCAGCCCCAGCATTTT. Amino acids: CASSKPNQPQHF. The complete variable domain, with remaining parts taken from reference TRBV19 and TRBJ1-5, reads DGGITQSPKYLFRKEGQNVTLSCEQNLNHDAMYWYRQDPGQGLRLIYYSQIVNDFQKGDIAEGYSVSREKKESFPLTVTSAQKNPTAFYLCASSKPNQPQHFGDGTRLSIL.

The chain joins TRBV27 to TRBJ1-1, with D possibly being TRBD1 (6 bases). Trimming took 5 bases from V and 5 from J, leaving 12 bases between them. This CDR3 region has 13 residues. Germline V gene sequence: CDR1 MNHEY, CDR2 SMNVEV (reference sequence). The CDR3 protein is CASSKRGGTEAFF. The DNA of the CDR3 is TGTGCCAGCAGTAAGAGGGGGGGTACTGAAGCTTTCTTT.

The chain recombines TRBV15 with TRBJ2-7, with D hard to call. The CDR3 totals 16 residues. Germline V gene lookup returns CDR1 LNHNV and CDR2 YYDKDF (reference sequence). Trimming stripped 0 bases from V and 0 bases from J, with 12 bases between. This CDR3 is CATSRDLAASSYEQYF. The DNA of the CDR3 is TGTGCCACCAGCAGAGATTTGGCAGCTAGCTCCTACGAGCAGTACTTC.

DNA for the CDR3: TGTGCCAGCAGCGCCTCGGACAGGGGGAGCTCCTACGAGCAGTACTTC. Translated: CASSASDRGSSYEQYF. This chain links TRBV9 with TRBJ2-7; 10 bases agree with TRBD1. This CDR3 is 16 amino acids long. Germline CDR1 is SGDLS and CDR2 is YYNGEE. The trim removed 3 bases at V and 0 bases at J, leaving 6 bases unmatched.

This chain connects TRBV18 to TRBJ2-7, with D perhaps matching TRBD1 (6 bases). CDR1 is KGHSH and CDR2 is LQKENI in the germline V gene. This CDR3 spans 16 amino acids. The germline V and J ends were trimmed by 1 base and 0 bases, with 13 bases remaining between them. CDR3 bases: TGTGCCAGCTCACCACTGGGTACAGGGAACTCCTACGAGCAGTACTTC. Translated: CASSPLGTGNSYEQYF.

CDR3 region: CASWAYTDTQYF. The CDR3 region has the DNA TGTGCCAGCTGGGCTTACACAGATACGCAGTATTTT. The V call is TRBV6-5, the J call TRBJ2-3; D gene unclear. The CDR3 loop spans 12 amino acids. V lost 8 bases and J 2 bases, leaving 8 bases between the germline ends. Looked up from germline, CDR1 is MNHEY and CDR2 is SVGAGI.

This sequence joins TRBV27 and TRBJ1-2; D perhaps matches TRBD1 (6 bases). CDR3 size: 15 residues. Germline V gene data show CDR1 as MNHEY and CDR2 as SMNVEV (reference sequence). Between the trimmed V and J ends, which lost 2 bases and 6 bases, there was a span of 16 bases. The CDR3 coding sequence is TGTGCCAGCAGTTTAATCCGCACAGGGTTGGATGGCTACACCTTC. It yields the protein CASSLIRTGLDGYTF.

The chain joins TRBV29-1 to TRBJ2-3, with a weak D call TRBD1 (6 bases). CDR3 length equals 11 residues. Germline CDR1 is SQVTM and CDR2 is ANQGSEA. Trimming removed 3 bases at V and 6 bases at J, with 7 bases between. This CDR3 is CSVDRGDTQYF. The CDR3 nucleotides are TGCAGCGTTGATAGGGGGGATACGCAGTATTTT.

The CDR3 loop is CASSRSGEQYF. CDR3 nucleotide sequence: TGTGCCAGCTCACGTTCGGGCGAGCAGTACTTC. V is TRBV18 and J is TRBJ2-7; no clear D. CDR1 and CDR2 from the germline V gene are KGHSH and LQKENI. The V end was cut by 4 bases, the J end by 6 bases, with 7 bases between. The CDR3 spans 11 residues.

The V and J genes are TRBV6-6 and TRBJ1-1; D gene unclear. Per germline, CDR1 MNHNY and CDR2 SVGAGI (reference sequence). This CDR3 spans 15 amino acids. Trimming removed 5 bases from V and 1 base from J, with 14 bases in between. The CDR3, as DNA: TGTGCCAGCAGTCGTGTTCCGGCGGGGAACACTGAAGCTTTCTTT. Amino acids: CASSRVPAGNTEAFF.

V is TRBV19 and J is TRBJ1-5; TRBD1 might be the D (5 bases). This CDR3 region has 15 residues. The germline V gene has CDR1 LNHDA and CDR2 SQIVND (reference sequence). Deletions cut 10 bases from V and 1 base from J, with 17 bases between. CDR3 region: CATTNGRTSNQPQHF. CDR3 nucleotide sequence: TGTGCCACTACTAACGGGCGGACAAGCAATCAGCCCCAGCATTTT.

The chain uses TRBV2 and TRBJ1-2, with D possibly matching TRBD1 (5 bases). CDR3 length: 15 amino acids. Trimming cost V 8 bases and J 5 bases, with 21 bases left between them. Germline V CDR1 and CDR2: SNHLY, FYNNEI. The CDR3 reads CASGFGGAITYGYTF. The CDR3 DNA is TGTGCCAGCGGCTTTGGCGGGGCTATTACATATGGCTACACCTTC.

This clone was observed a single time. The gene calls are TRBV7-2 and TRBJ2-7, with TRBD2 as a possible D gene (6 bases). The CDR3 length is 16 residues. Trimming left V 1 base short and J 0 bases short, with 13 bases between. Germline V lookup: CDR1 SGHTA, CDR2 FQGNSA. CDR3 bases: TGTGCCAGCAGCTTAGGCGTTGCGGGGAGCTCCTACGAGCAGTACTTC. Translation: CASSLGVAGSSYEQYF.

The V and J genes are TRBV6-5 and TRBJ1-5; TRBD1 agrees at 7 bases. Germline values: CDR1 MNHEY, CDR2 SVGAGI. The J segment lost 4 bases and the V segment lost 6 bases, leaving 6 bases of the junction unmatched. The CDR3 length is 14 residues. CDR3 DNA sequence: TGTGCCAGCAGCCGGCAGGGGGAGAATCAGCCCCAGCATTTT. This gives the protein CASSRQGENQPQHF.

J is TRBJ2-5 and V is TRBV9; TRBD2 aligns across 7 bases. Germline V gene data show CDR1 as SGDLS and CDR2 as YYNGEE. V lost 4 bases, J lost 5 bases, and 17 bases stayed unmatched. The CDR3 spans 17 residues. CDR3 coding DNA: TGTGCCAGCAGCCCGGGTAGGGGCGGGAGAGCTCCGGAGACCCAGTACTTC. As protein: CASSPGRGGRAPETQYF.

This clone was recorded only once. This chain uses TRBV28 with TRBJ1-5; 8 nucleotides agree with TRBD1. The CDR3 consists of 14 residues. V shed 5 bases, J shed 6 bases, and the junction held 6 bases outside the gene matches. Germline loops: CDR1 MDHEN, CDR2 SYDVKM. In DNA form, the CDR3 reads TGTGCCAGCAGTCCAGACAGGGGAAGTCAGCCCCAGCATTTT. Translating gives CASSPDRGSQPQHF.

This chain uses TRBV18 with TRBJ2-1; possible D gene TRBD1, 7 bases. Trimming removed 6 bases from V and 5 bases from J, with 14 bases in between. The germline V gene has CDR1 KGHSH and CDR2 LQKENI. There are 14 residues in the CDR3. As DNA, the CDR3 is TGTGCCAGCTCTCGTCAGGGGGGCAACAATGAGCAGTTCTTC. Its translation is CASSRQGGNNEQFF.